This TCR beta chain was obtained from a study of neurological immune-mediated disorders (dated by TCRdb to between 2019 and 2020). In terms of the full investigation: Peripheral blood TCR-beta repertoires from patients with HTLV-I-associated myelopathy (HAM/TSP), patients with multiple sclerosis, and healthy controls were compared in the study using UMI-based sequencing. The approximately 100 TCR-beta libraries included longitudinal samples, technical triplicates and paired sorted CD4+ and CD8+ T-cell subsets alongside PBMC samples. Technical triplicate libraries were sequenced to precisely calculate the variability in frequency of each individual clone. Of the 68 subjects in the cohort, around 15 were HAM/TSP patients, about 35 were multiple sclerosis patients, and approximately 20 were healthy controls.

This clonotype showed up many times. There is no known antigen for this receptor. No quality values exist for individual bases; no much larger clone is one base distant. Trimming leaves V shorter by 8 bases and J shorter by 9 bases, with the junction holding 9 bases beyond the gene matches. The CDR3 goes from the cysteine to the phenylalanine over 13 residues. Just the 39-base CDR3 DNA is kept, in frame starting at base 1. The germline V gene encodes CDR1 SEHNR and CDR2 FQNEAQ (reference sequence). cDNA was synthesized by template-switch 5'RACE using a primer with a 10-nucleotide random unique molecular identifier that tagged each TCR transcript. Over 160 million TCR-beta sequences, covering 15-18 subjects, were produced in each sequencing run. The RNeasy kit was used to extract total RNA. TCR-beta VDJ regions were amplified with primers for the TCR constant region and the 5'RACE anchor, using the KAPA Real-time Library Amplification kit. A first PCR added sample indexes and Illumina adaptors, and a second PCR then raised library yield. After purification with Ampure beads, the TCR product of roughly 650 bp was size-selected on a 2% E-gel SizeSelection system. Before pooling, libraries had their quality checked on a Bioanalyzer, their concentration measured with Qubit, and their quantity determined with the Kapa Library Quantification kit. An Illumina HiSeq 2500 was used to sequence the libraries paired-end at 2 x 150 bp. To increase sequence diversity, roughly 24-31% phiX was spiked into each library pool. On the study's bioinformatics: The UMI-based MiGEC pipeline processed quality-filtered reads and removed over 80% of raw TCR sequences during error correction. VDJ genes were aligned to IMGT germline references, and each clonotype was defined by a unique CDR3 amino acid sequence together with V-J genes. Clonal expansion, Shannon diversity and CDR3 relatedness were evaluated with VDJtools (CalcPairwiseDistances, ClusterSamples), while phylogenetic trees were built in CLCbio workbench. A clone was classed as expanded if it had 8 or more unique UMIs, a cutoff based on coefficient-of-variation modelling across technical triplicates. TCRdb trimmed public reads at Q25 via fastp, called clones via MiXCR and kept in-frame beta chains. Rows matching on CDR3 protein sequence are summarized as one entry with the most common DNA and genes. These V and J calls originate from TCRdb's pipeline instead of the authors' own analysis. Counted in this sample were about 38,000 distinct CDR3 sequences; roughly 11% of them appeared once. The ten largest clones add up to 3% to 5% of the sample.

The time point tag for this specimen amounts to: technical triplicate 1. Libraries from unsorted PBMCs were made from 2 million PBMCs kept in RNAlater at -80 degrees C until RNA extraction. Peripheral blood was subjected to Ficoll-Hypaque density gradient centrifugation to isolate PBMCs, which were then cryopreserved in liquid nitrogen. Points the paper makes about the study in general: Across subjects, expanded clones never shared an identical CDR3 amino acid sequence, which suggests that the TCR-beta repertoires in every group were private. TCR clonal expansion was highest in HAM/TSP patients and lowest in MS patients, with MS patients falling below even healthy controls.

The TCR comes from a man aged 60 to 69 with HTLV-1-associated myelopathy (HAM/TSP). Specimen: PBMCs. The receptor chain draws on TRBV7-9 and TRBJ1-3, with 8 central nucleotides matching TRBD1. The CDR3 reads as follows: CASCPDRESTIYF. In nucleotide form, the sequence is TGTGCCAGCTGTCCGGACAGGGAGTCCACCATATATTTT.